The 6 T cell receptor beta chains listed next were all sequenced from one sample in a study of technical replicates of blood from a few donors (dated by TCRdb to the late 2010s). To prepare the library, the immunoSEQ multiplex PCR assay was applied. TCRdb limited this immuneACCESS table to in-frame rearrangements with V and J called. A share of clones is missing; checked studies link under half to unresolved V genes, and the rest is unexplained. This sample is represented by about 82,000 clones; approximately 94% of them were singletons. The biggest ten clones account for 0.39% of the sample. The specimen sequenced was T cells isolated from PBMCs. The receptors come from a human donor in good health.

This chain uses TRBV6-1 with TRBJ1-5; D is uncertain. CDR3 length equals 13 residues. Germline V gives CDR1 MNHNS, CDR2 SASEGT. The V and J ends lost 2 bases and 1 base respectively, with 3 bases between them. The CDR3 DNA follows: TGTGCCAGCAGTGAAATAAGCAATCAGCCCCAGCATTTT. Protein sequence: CASSEISNQPQHF.

The chain couples TRBV5-1 to TRBJ2-1; D is ambiguous. Germline V gene lookup returns CDR1 SGHRS and CDR2 YFSETQ. The CDR3 sequence is 15 residues long. V lost 2 bases to trimming and J lost 7 bases, with 16 bases between them. CDR3 loop: CASSFDSSNGNEQFF. DNA for the CDR3: TGCGCCAGCAGCTTCGACTCCTCAAACGGTAATGAGCAGTTCTTC.

The chain is built from TRBV30 and TRBJ2-7; 11 bases match TRBD2. The CDR3 sequence is 14 residues long. The ends lost 2 bases at V and 3 bases at J; junction bases unmatched: 3. Germline loops: CDR1 GTSNPN, CDR2 SVGIG (reference sequence). The CDR3 loop reads CAWSWTSGFYEQYF. For the CDR3, the DNA is TGTGCCTGGAGTTGGACTAGCGGGTTCTACGAGCAGTACTTC.

J is TRBJ1-1 and V is TRBV5-4; 10 positions match TRBD1. The CDR3 is 14 amino acids. Trimming cost V 5 bases and J 5 bases; bases outside gene matches: 6. From germline, CDR1 is SGHNT and CDR2 YYREEE (reference sequence). In DNA form, the CDR3 reads TGTGCCAGCAGGAAGACAGGGGGCGATACTGAAGCTTTCTTT. Translated, it gives CASRKTGGDTEAFF. Filled out from reference TRBV5-4 and TRBJ1-1, the complete variable domain reads ETGVTQSPTHLIKTRGQQVTLRCSSQSGHNTVSWYQQALGQGPQFIFQYYREEENGRGNFPPRFSGLQFPNYSSELNVNALELDDSALYLCASRKTGGDTEAFFGQGTRLTVV.

J is TRBJ2-1 and V is TRBV5-4; D perhaps matches TRBD2 (6 bases). Looked up from germline, CDR1 is SGHNT and CDR2 is YYREEE (reference sequence). This CDR3 region has 16 residues. Trimming took 4 bases from V and 10 from J, leaving 24 bases between them. Written as DNA, the CDR3 is TGTGCCAGCAGCAGCCGTCTCGCGACGGGAGTAGGGGAGCAGTTCTTC. Translated: CASSSRLATGVGEQFF. Complete variable domain (other parts from reference TRBV5-4 and TRBJ2-1): ETGVTQSPTHLIKTRGQQVTLRCSSQSGHNTVSWYQQALGQGPQFIFQYYREEENGRGNFPPRFSGLQFPNYSSELNVNALELDDSALYLCASSSRLATGVGEQFFGPGTRLTVL.

The V and J genes are TRBV13 and TRBJ2-1; a weak D match, TRBD1 (5 bases). CDR1 and CDR2 from the germline V gene are PRHDT and FYEKMQ (reference sequence). With 6 bases removed from V and 6 bases from J, the gap between germline ends came to 15 bases. The CDR3 length is 14 residues. This chain's CDR3 is CASRHPSTGNEQFF. The CDR3 region has the DNA TGTGCCAGCAGGCACCCGAGCACAGGCAATGAGCAGTTCTTC.